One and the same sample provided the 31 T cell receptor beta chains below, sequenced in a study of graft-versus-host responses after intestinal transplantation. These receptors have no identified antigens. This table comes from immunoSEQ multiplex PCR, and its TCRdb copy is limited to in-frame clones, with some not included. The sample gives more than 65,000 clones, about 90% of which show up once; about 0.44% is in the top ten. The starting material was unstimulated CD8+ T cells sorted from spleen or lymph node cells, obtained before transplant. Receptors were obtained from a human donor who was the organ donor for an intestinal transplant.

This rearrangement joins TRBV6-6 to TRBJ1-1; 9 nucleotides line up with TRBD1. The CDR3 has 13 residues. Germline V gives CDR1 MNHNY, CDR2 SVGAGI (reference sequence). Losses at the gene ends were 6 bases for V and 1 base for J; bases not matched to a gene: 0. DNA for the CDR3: TGTGCCAGCAGACAGGGGGCGAACACTGAAGCTTTCTTT. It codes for CASRQGANTEAFF.

CDR3 in DNA: TGTGCCAGTAGTATTTTCCTCCAGTCTCATGGCTACACCTTC. Its protein is CASSIFLQSHGYTF. The chain employs TRBV19 and TRBJ1-2, with D unclear. From germline, CDR1 is LNHDA and CDR2 SQIVND (reference sequence). V lost 3 bases, J lost 6 bases, and 14 bases lay in between. This CDR3 region has 14 residues.

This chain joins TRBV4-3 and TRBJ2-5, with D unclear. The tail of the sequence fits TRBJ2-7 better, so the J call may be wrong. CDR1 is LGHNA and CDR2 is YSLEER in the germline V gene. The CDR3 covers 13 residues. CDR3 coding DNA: TGCGCCAGCAGCCAAGGGGACTCCTACGAGCAGTACTTC. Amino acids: CASSQGDSYEQYF.

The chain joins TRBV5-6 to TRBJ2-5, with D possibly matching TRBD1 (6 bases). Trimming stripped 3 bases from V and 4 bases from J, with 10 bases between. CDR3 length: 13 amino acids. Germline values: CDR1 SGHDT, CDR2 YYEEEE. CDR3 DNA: TGTGCCAGCAGCTGGGGGCTCCGAGAGACCCAGTACTTC. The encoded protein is CASSWGLRETQYF.

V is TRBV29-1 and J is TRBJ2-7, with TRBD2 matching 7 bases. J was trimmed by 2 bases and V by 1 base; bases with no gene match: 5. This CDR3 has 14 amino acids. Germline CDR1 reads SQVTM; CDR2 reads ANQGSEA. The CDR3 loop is CSVEGGGGPYEQYF. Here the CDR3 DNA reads TGCAGCGTTGAAGGGGGCGGGGGTCCCTACGAGCAGTACTTC.

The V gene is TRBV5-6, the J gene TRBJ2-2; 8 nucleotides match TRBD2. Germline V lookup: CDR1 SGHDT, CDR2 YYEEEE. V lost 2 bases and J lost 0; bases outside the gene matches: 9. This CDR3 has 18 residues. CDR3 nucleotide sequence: TGTGCCAGCAGCTTCCGGGGGGGGCCCCACTCGAACACCGGGGAGCTGTTTTTT. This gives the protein CASSFRGGPHSNTGELFF.

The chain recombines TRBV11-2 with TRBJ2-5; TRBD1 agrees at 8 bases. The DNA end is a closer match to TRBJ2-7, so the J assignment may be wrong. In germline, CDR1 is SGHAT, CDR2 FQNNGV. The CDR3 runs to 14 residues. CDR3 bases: TGTGCCAGCAGCTACCCCGGGACAGGCTACGAGCAGTACTTC. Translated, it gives CASSYPGTGYEQYF.

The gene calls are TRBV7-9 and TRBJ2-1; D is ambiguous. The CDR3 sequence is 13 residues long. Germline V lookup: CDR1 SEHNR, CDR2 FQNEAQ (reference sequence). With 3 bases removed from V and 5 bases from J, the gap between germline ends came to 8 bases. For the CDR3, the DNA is TGTGCCAGCAGCTTGGTGGCCAACAATGAGCAGTTCTTC. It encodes CASSLVANNEQFF.

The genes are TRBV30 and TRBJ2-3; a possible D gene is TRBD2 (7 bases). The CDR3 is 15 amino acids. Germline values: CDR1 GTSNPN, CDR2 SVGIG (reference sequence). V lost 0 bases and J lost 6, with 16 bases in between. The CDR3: CAWSVLGGAGDTQYF. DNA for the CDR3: TGTGCCTGGAGTGTATTAGGGGGGGCTGGGGATACGCAGTATTTT.

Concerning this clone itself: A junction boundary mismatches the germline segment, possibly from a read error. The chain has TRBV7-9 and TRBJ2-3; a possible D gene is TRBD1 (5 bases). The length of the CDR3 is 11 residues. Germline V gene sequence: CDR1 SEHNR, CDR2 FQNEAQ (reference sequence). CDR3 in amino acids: CASSSDSTKNF. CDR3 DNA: TGTGCCAGCAGCTCAGACAGCACCAAGAATTTT.

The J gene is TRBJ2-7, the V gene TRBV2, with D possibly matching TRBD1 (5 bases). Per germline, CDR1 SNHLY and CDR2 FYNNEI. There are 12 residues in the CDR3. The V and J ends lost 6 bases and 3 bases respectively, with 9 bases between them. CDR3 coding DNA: TGTGCCAGCAGGGGCAGGGTCTACGAGCAGTACTTC. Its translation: CASRGRVYEQYF.

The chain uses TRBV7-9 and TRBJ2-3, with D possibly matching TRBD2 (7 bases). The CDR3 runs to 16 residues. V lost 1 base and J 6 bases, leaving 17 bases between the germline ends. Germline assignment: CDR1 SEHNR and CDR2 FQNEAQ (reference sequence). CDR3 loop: CASSLVRGGRGDTQYF. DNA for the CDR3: TGTGCCAGCAGCTTAGTCCGCGGGGGCCGGGGTGATACGCAGTATTTT.

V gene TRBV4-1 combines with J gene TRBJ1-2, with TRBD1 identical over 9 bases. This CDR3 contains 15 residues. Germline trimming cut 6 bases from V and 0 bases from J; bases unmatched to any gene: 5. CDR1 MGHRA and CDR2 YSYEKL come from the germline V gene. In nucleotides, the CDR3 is TGCGCCAGCAGTCTGGGACAGGGAACTAACTATGGCTACACCTTC. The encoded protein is CASSLGQGTNYGYTF.

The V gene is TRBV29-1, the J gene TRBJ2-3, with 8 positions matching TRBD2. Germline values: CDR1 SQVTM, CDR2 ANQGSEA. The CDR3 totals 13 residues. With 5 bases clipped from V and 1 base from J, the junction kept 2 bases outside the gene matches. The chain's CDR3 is CSVPSGRTDTQYF. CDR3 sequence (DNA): TGCAGCGTTCCTAGCGGGCGCACAGATACGCAGTATTTT.

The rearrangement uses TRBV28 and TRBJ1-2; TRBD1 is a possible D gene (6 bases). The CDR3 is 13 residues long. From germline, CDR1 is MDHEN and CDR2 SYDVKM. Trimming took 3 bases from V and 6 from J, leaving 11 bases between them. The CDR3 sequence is CASSLGAGDGYTF. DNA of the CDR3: TGTGCCAGCAGTTTGGGGGCAGGGGATGGCTACACCTTC.

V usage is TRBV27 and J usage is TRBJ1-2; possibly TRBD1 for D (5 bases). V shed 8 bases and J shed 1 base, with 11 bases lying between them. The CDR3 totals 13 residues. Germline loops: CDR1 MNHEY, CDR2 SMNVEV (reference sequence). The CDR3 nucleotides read TGTGCCAGCCGAGCAGGGATTAACTATGGCTACACCTTC. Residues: CASRAGINYGYTF.

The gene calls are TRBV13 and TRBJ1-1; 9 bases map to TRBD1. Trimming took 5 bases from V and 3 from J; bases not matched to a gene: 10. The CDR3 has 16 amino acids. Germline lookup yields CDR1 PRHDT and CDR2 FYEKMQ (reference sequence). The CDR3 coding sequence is TGTGCCAGCAGCCCCCCCTTGACAGGGGGAGACACTGAAGCTTTCTTT. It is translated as CASSPPLTGGDTEAFF.

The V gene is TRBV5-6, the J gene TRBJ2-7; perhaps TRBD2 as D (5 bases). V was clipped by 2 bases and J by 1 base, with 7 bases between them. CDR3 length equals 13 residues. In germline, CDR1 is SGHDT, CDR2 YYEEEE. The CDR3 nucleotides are TGTGCCAGCAGCTTACGGGATTCCTACGAGCAGTACTTC. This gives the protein CASSLRDSYEQYF.

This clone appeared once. The CDR3: CASSVVGNTRAGELFF. The CDR3 coding sequence is TGTGCCAGCAGCGTAGTAGGTAACACTAGGGCCGGGGAGCTGTTTTTT. The chain recombines TRBV9 with TRBJ2-2; D is possibly TRBD2 (5 bases). This CDR3 is 16 amino acids long. Germline-derived CDR1 and CDR2 are SGDLS and YYNGEE. Trimming removed 0 bases at V and 6 bases at J, with 15 bases between.

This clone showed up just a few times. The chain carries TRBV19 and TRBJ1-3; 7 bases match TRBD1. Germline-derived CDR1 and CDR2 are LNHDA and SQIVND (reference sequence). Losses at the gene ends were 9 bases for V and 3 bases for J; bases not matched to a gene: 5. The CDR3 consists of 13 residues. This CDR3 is CASLGTVGNTIYF. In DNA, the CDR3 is TGTGCCAGCCTGGGGACAGTTGGAAACACCATATATTTT.

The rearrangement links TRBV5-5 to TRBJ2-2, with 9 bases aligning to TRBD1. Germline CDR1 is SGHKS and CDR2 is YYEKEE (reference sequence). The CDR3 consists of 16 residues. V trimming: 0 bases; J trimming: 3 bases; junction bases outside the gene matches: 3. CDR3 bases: TGTGCCAGCAGCTTGGGTGGGACAGGGTACACCGGGGAGCTGTTTTTT. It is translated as CASSLGGTGYTGELFF.

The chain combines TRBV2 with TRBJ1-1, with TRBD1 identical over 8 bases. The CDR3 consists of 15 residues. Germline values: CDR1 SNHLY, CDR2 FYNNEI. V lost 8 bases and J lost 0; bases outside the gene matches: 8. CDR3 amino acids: CASCGTGGMNTEAFF. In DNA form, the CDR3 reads TGTGCCAGCTGCGGGACAGGTGGCATGAACACTGAAGCTTTCTTT.

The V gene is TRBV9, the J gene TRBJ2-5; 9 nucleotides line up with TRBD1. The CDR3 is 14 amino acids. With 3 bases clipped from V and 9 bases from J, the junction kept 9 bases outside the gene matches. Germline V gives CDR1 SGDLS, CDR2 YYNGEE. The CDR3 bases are TGTGCCAGCAGCGCCGGGACAGGGACTCACGCCCAGTACTTC. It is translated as CASSAGTGTHAQYF.

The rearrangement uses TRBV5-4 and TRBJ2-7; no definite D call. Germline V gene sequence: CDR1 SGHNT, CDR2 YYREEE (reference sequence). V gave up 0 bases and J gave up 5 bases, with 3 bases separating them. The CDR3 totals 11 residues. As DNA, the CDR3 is TGTGCCAGCAGCTTGGCCAACGAGCAGTACTTC. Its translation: CASSLANEQYF.

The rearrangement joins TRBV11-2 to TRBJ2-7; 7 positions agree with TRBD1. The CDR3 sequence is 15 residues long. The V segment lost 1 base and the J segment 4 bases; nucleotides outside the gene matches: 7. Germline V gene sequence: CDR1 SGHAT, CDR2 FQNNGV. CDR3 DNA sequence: TGTGCCAGCAGCTTAGGGCGACAGGGCAGATACGAGCAGTACTTC. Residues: CASSLGRQGRYEQYF.

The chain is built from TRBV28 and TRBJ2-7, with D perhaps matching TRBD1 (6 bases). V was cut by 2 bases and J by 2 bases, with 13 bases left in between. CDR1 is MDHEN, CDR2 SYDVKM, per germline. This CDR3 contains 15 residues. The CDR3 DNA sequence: TGTGCCAGCAGTTTAGGTGCAGGGGTGGCCTACGAGCAGTACTTC. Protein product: CASSLGAGVAYEQYF.

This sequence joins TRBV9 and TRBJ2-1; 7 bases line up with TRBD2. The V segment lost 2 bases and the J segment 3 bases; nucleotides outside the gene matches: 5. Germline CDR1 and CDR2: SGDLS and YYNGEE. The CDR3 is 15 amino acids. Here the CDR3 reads CASSVGGPFYNEQFF. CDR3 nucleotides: TGTGCCAGCAGCGTGGGAGGGCCCTTCTACAATGAGCAGTTCTTC.

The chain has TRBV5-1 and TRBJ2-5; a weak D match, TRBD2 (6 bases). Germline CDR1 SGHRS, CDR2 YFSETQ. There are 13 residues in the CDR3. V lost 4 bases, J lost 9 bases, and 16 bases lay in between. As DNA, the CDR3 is TGCGCCAGCAGCCCTGGTCGGGGGTTGGCCCAGTACTTC. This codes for CASSPGRGLAQYF.

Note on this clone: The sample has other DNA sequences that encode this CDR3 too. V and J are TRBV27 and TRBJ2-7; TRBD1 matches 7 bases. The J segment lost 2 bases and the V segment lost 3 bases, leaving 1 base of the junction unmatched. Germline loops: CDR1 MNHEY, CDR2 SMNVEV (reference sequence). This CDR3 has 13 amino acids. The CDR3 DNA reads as TGTGCCAGCAGTTTGGGACAGACCTACGAGCAGTACTTC. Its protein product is CASSLGQTYEQYF.

The CDR3 DNA reads TGTGCCAGCTCACGGACAGGGGTCGGCTACGAGCAGTACTTC. It codes for CASSRTGVGYEQYF. The chain has TRBV9 and TRBJ2-7, with 9 bases fitting TRBD1. V trimming: 7 bases; J trimming: 3 bases; junction bases outside the gene matches: 8. The length of the CDR3 is 14 residues. CDR1 is SGDLS and CDR2 is YYNGEE in the germline V gene.

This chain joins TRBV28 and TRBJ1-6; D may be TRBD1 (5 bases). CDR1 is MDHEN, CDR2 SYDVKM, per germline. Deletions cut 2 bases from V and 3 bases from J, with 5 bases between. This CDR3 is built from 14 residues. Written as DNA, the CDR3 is TGTGCCAGCAGTTTAAGGGGCTATAATTCACCCCTCCACTTT. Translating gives CASSLRGYNSPLHF.